Given below is one T cell receptor beta chain in context. What it binds is unknown. Sequence at one end of the junction differs from germline and may be a read error. This sample stems from a study of blood T cells in healthy people across ages. Together with a sample-barcoded 5' primer, a J-beta primer mix was included in a second PCR lasting 7 to 11 cycles. TCRdb recomputed calls from the 5' RACE reads with MiXCR, one row per CDR3 protein. This table holds 850,000 to 1,000,000 distinct CDR3 sequences, roughly half found once. The study, taken as a whole, reports: A conclusive naive versus antigen-experienced comparison was prevented by the unsorted PBMCs. Roughly linearly, TCR beta diversity per million T cells fell as age increased.

Germline values: CDR1 MNHEY, CDR2 SVGAGI. This CDR3 region has 14 residues. Sequenced input: blood. This receptor was identified in a woman aged 55-70 years in good health. The chain links TRBV6-5 to TRBJ2-7, with no clear D. The CDR3 DNA reads as TGTGCCAGCAGTGACTCAAACAGAGCCTACGAGCAGTACTTC. This gives the protein CASSDSNRAYEQYF.